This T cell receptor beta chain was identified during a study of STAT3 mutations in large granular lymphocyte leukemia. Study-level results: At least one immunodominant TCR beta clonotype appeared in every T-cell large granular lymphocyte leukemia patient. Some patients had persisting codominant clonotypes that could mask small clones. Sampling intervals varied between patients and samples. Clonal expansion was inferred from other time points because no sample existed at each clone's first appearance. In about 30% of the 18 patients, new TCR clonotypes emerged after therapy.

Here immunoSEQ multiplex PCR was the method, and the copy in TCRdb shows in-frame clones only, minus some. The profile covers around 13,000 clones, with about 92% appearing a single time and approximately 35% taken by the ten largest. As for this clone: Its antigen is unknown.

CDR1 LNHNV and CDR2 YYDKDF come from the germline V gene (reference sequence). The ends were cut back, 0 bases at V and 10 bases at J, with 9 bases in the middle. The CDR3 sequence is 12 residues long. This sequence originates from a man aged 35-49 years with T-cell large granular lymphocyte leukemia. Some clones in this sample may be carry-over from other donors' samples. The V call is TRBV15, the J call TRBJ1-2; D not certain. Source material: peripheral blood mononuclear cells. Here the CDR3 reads CATSRDFGFYTF. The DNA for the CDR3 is TGTGCCACCAGCAGAGATTTTGGTTTCTACACCTTC.